This entry lists 4 T cell receptor beta chains sequenced from one sample in a study of Ad26.COV2.S vaccination and SARS-CoV-2 variants. Data came from immunoSEQ multiplex PCR; TCRdb stores just in-frame clones and leaves some out. The sample yields about 350,000 clones, approximately 90% seen once. Specimen: peripheral blood, collected after recovery from COVID-19. The source of these receptors is a human donor who had recovered from COVID-19.

This chain joins TRBV9 and TRBJ1-1; TRBD1 might be the D (5 bases). This CDR3 is 15 amino acids long. V was trimmed by 0 bases and J by 4 bases, leaving 13 bases between them. Germline CDR1 and CDR2: SGDLS and YYNGEE. Written as DNA, the CDR3 is TGTGCCAGCAGCGTAGGGGGGAGCCTGGGCACTGAAGCTTTCTTT. Its protein product is CASSVGGSLGTEAFF.

The gene calls are TRBV7-8 and TRBJ2-2; no reliable D call. CDR3 length equals 17 residues. Deletions cut 5 bases from V and 7 bases from J, with 23 bases between. Germline V gives CDR1 SGHVS, CDR2 FQNEAQ. CDR3 protein: CASSPRMGELLGGELFF. CDR3 DNA: TGTGCCAGCAGCCCACGTATGGGCGAGTTATTGGGCGGGGAGCTGTTTTTT.

This clone was seen a few times. The chain carries TRBV6-4 and TRBJ2-3; 10 nucleotides agree with TRBD2. This CDR3 region has 15 residues. From germline, CDR1 is MRHNA and CDR2 SNTAGT. J lost 1 base, V lost 4 bases, and 2 bases had no gene match. CDR3 protein: CASSAGTSGTDTQYF. CDR3 nucleotide sequence: TGTGCCAGCAGTGCCGGGACTAGCGGCACAGATACGCAGTATTTT.

The V gene is TRBV5-1, the J gene TRBJ1-1; D gene ambiguous. V was shortened by 2 bases and J by 5 bases, with 19 bases between the two germline ends. This CDR3 comprises 16 residues. From germline, CDR1 is SGHRS and CDR2 YFSETQ. The CDR3 coding sequence is TGCGCCAGCAGCTTCGGACCCCTAGGTAGTGGTACTGAAGCTTTCTTT. Protein product: CASSFGPLGSGTEAFF.